A single T cell receptor (beta chain) is shown here with its context. The data stem from a study of blood T cell repertoires in COVID-19. About the study: The United States, Italy and Spain supplied acute and convalescent COVID-19 samples.

Original handling: Amplification of reference gene primers was used by the study to estimate nucleated cell counts. Here immunoSEQ multiplex PCR was the method, and the copy in TCRdb shows in-frame clones only, minus some. The V and J calls and clone size are taken from that table; D and trimming were inferred from the DNA. The sample has a few hundred thousand clones; approximately 80% are singletons. The sequenced sample consisted of PBMCs or T cells enriched from blood (not recorded which). The clonotype originates from a woman aged 60-75 years who had recovered from COVID-19.

This chain's CDR3 is CASSPGVLGTEAFF. CDR3 in DNA: TGTGCCAGCAGTCCGGGGGTTTTGGGAACTGAAGCTTTCTTT. V and J are TRBV6-6 and TRBJ1-1; weak D call: TRBD1 (5 bases). Trimming took 5 bases from V and 5 from J, leaving 15 bases between them. The germline gives CDR1 MNHNY, CDR2 SVGAGI (reference sequence). This CDR3 contains 14 residues.